One T cell receptor beta chain is described in this entry. MiXCR, applied by TCRdb to the 5' RACE reads, yields one record per CDR3 protein. The sample shows hundreds of thousands of distinct CDR3 sequences, approximately 25% of them seen only once. The length of the CDR3 is 17 residues. V shed 4 bases and J 1 base; nucleotides not matched to a gene: 11. From germline, CDR1 is SGHRS and CDR2 YFSETQ. This entry is derived from a study of identical twins. The sample also formed part of further work on T cells expressing NK-cell markers.

The chain has TRBV5-1 and TRBJ2-5, with 9 bases fitting TRBD1. Specimen: CD4+ T cells sorted from blood. This receptor was taken from a young woman in good health. CDR3 sequence reads: CASSGGTGPQLQETQYF. The CDR3, as DNA: TGCGCCAGCAGCGGGGGGACAGGGCCCCAACTCCAAGAGACCCAGTACTTC. Looking up the rest from reference TRBV5-1 and TRBJ2-5 gives the full variable domain: KAGVTQTPRYLIKTRGQQVTLSCSPISGHRSVSWYQQTPGQGLQFLFEYFSETQRNKGNFPGRFSGRQFSNSRSEMNVSTLELGDSALYLCASSGGTGPQLQETQYFGPGTRLLVL.